Shown below are 4 T cell receptor beta chains from a single sample sequenced in a study of tumor and adjacent non-tumor tissue in lung cancer. RNA was extracted from bulk tissue without any cell sorting. A modified ARM-PCR protocol with three rounds of nested PCR amplified TCRbeta. Each CDR3 protein is one row after TCRdb ran MiXCR on the multiplex PCR reads. The repertoire holds some 200,000 distinct CDR3 sequences, with around 70% as singletons. Sequences were obtained from lung tumor tissue. The receptors come from a man in his 60s with non-small cell lung cancer.

The chain carries TRBV28 and TRBJ2-3, with 8 bases identical to TRBD1. In germline, CDR1 is MDHEN, CDR2 SYDVKM. J gave up 3 bases and V 5 bases, and 10 bases lay outside the gene matches. The CDR3 covers 16 residues. This CDR3 reads CASSIRGYRGTDTQYF. CDR3 sequence (DNA): TGTGCCAGCAGTATCCGCGGGTACAGGGGGACAGATACGCAGTATTTT.

A remark on this clonotype: The CDR3 carries no conserved terminal phenylalanine or tryptophan, so it likely arises from a read error. For the CDR3, the DNA is TGTGCCAGCAGCACTCGGGACAGTTTAGGGACTGAAGCTTTCTGT. As protein: CASSTRDSLGTEAFC. The chain combines TRBV11-3 with TRBJ1-1, with TRBD1 identical over 7 bases. Germline CDR1 SGHNT, CDR2 YENEEA. This CDR3 comprises 15 residues. Unmatched junction bases numbered 11, after V lost 5 bases and J lost 5 bases.

As concerns this clonotype: The CDR3 does not close with the conserved phenylalanine or tryptophan, likely indicating a read error. The DNA is omitted, as the CDR3 cannot be located on it reliably, and the CDR3 follows TCRdb's listing. The J gene is TRBJ2-6, the V gene TRBV11-3; the table gives TRBD2 as D, unverified against the DNA. Germline assignment: CDR1 SGHNT and CDR2 YENEEA. The CDR3 totals 14 residues, both ends included. The CDR3 here is CATLKRAGANVLTV.

As for this clonotype: A much larger clone lies a single base off, so this may be a read error. The rearrangement uses TRBV5-6 and TRBJ1-2; D remains unclear. Trimming pared 4 bases from V and 7 bases from J, leaving 8 bases between. The length of the CDR3 is 11 residues. Germline V gives CDR1 SGHDT, CDR2 YYEEEE. In DNA, the CDR3 is TGTGCCAGCAGCAGGAAGTCTGGCTACACCTTC. Protein sequence: CASSRKSGYTF.